Sequencing of this T cell receptor beta chain was carried out in a study of blood T cell repertoires in COVID-19. Looking at the study overall: Sample material is recorded as cDNA or gDNA derived from T cells, B-cell-depleted T cells, or PBMCs.

V lost 0 bases and J 8 bases, leaving 13 bases between the germline ends. The CDR3 has 14 residues. Germline V gene sequence: CDR1 MRHNA, CDR2 SNTAGT. Original methodology: It was from reference gene primer amplification that nucleated cell counts were estimated. Method: immunoSEQ multiplex PCR; TCRdb's copy keeps in-frame clones and lacks some. Clonal size and the V and J genes are those of that table, whereas D and trimming came from the DNA. This table holds 150,000 to 180,000 clones, about four fifths found once. The chain uses TRBV6-4 and TRBJ1-2; D is unresolved. This sequence was found in a woman aged 55 to 70 with acute or convalescent COVID-19. The sample consisted of peripheral blood. This CDR3 reads CASSDSSAGQGYTF. Written as DNA, the CDR3 is TGTGCCAGCAGTGACTCGTCGGCTGGGCAAGGCTACACCTTC.